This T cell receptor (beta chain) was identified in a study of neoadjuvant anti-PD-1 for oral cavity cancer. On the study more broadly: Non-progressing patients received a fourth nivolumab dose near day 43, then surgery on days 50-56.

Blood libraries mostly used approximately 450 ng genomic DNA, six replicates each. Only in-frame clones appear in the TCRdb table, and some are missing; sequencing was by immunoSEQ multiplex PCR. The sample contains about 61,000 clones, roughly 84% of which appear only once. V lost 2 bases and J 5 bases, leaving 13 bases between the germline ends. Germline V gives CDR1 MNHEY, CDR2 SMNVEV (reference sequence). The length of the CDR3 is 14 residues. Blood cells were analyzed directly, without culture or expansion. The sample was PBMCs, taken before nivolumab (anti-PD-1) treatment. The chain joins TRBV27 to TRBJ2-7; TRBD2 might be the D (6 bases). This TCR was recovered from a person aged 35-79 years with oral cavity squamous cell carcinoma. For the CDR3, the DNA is TGTGCCAGCAGTTTAGGGCGGGGCGGCCACGAGCAGTACTTC. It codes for CASSLGRGGHEQYF.